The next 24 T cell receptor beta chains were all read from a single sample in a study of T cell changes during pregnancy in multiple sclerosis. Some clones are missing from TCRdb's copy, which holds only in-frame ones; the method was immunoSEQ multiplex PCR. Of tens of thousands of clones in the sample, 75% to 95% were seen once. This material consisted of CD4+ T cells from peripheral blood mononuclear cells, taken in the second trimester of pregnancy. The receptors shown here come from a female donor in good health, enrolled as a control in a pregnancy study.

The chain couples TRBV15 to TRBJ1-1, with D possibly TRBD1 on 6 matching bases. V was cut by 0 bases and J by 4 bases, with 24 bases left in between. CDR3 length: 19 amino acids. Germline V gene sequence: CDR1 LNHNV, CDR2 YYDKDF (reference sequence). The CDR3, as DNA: TGTGCCACCAGCAGAGATCGGGCAGGGGCAATTTCGGTGGGCACTGAAGCTTTCTTT. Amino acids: CATSRDRAGAISVGTEAFF.

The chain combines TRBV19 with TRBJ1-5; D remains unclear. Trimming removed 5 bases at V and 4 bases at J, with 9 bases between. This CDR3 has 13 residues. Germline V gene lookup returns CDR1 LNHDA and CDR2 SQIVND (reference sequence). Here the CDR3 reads CASSHPGNQPQHF. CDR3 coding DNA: TGTGCCAGTAGTCATCCCGGGAATCAGCCCCAGCATTTT.

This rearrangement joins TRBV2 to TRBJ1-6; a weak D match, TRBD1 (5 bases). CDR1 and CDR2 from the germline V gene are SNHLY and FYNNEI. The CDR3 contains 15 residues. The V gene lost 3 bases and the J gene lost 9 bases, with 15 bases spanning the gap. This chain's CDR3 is CASSEVRAGGSPLHF. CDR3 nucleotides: TGTGCCAGCAGTGAGGTCCGGGCCGGGGGTTCACCCCTCCACTTT.

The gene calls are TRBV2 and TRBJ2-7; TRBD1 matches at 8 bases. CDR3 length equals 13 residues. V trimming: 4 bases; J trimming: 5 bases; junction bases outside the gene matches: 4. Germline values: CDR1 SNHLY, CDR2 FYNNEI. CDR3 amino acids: CASSVDRVNEQYF. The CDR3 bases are TGTGCCAGCAGTGTGGACAGGGTAAACGAGCAGTACTTC.

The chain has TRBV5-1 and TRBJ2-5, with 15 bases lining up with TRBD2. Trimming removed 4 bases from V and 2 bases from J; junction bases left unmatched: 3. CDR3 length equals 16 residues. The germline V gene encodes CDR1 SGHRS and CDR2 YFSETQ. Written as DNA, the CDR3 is TGCGCCAGCAGCCCCGGGACTAGCGGGGGGCAAGAGACCCAGTACTTC. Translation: CASSPGTSGGQETQYF.

The CDR3 DNA follows: TGTGCCAGCAAGGACAGCGTGGAGACCCAGTACTTC. The encoded protein is CASKDSVETQYF. This chain uses TRBV6-4 with TRBJ2-5; D may be TRBD1 (6 bases). Looked up from germline, CDR1 is MRHNA and CDR2 is SNTAGT. V was pared by 7 bases and J by 5 bases, with 11 bases between. The CDR3 covers 12 residues.

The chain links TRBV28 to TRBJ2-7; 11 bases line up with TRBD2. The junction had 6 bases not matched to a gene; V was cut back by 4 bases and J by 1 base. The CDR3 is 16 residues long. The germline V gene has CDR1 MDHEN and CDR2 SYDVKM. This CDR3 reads CASSSGGTSGSYEQYF. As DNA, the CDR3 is TGTGCCAGCAGTTCTGGGGGGACTAGCGGTTCCTACGAGCAGTACTTC.

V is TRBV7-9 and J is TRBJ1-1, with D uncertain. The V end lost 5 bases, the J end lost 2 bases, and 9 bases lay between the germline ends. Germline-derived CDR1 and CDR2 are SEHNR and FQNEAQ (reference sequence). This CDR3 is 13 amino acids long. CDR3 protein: CASSRTKNTEAFF. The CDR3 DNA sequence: TGTGCCAGCAGCCGCACAAAAAACACTGAAGCTTTCTTT. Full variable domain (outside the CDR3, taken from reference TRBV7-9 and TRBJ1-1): DTGVSQNPRHKITKRGQNVTFRCDPISEHNRLYWYRQTLGQGPEFLTYFQNEAQLEKSRLLSDRFSAERPKGSFSTLEIQRTEQGDSAMYLCASSRTKNTEAFFGQGTRLTVV.

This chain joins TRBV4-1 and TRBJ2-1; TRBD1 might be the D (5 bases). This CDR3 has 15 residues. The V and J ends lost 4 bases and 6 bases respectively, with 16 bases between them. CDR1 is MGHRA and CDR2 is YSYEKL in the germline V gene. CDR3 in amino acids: CASSPDRSAVNEQFF. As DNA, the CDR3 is TGCGCCAGCAGCCCCGACAGATCTGCCGTCAATGAGCAGTTCTTC.

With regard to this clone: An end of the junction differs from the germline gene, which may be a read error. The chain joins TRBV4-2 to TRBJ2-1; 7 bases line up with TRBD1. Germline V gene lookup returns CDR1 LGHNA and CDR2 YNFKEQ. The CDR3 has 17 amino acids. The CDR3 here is CASNQWDSSSSYNEQFF. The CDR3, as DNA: TGTGCCAGCAACCAATGGGACAGTTCGAGCTCCTACAATGAGCAGTTCTTC.

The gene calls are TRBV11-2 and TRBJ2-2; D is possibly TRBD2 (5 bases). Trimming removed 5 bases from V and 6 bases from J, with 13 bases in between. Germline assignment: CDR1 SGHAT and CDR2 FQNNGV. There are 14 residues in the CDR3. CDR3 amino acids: CASSGRTSAGELFF. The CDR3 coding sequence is TGTGCCAGCAGCGGGAGAACTAGTGCCGGGGAGCTGTTTTTT.

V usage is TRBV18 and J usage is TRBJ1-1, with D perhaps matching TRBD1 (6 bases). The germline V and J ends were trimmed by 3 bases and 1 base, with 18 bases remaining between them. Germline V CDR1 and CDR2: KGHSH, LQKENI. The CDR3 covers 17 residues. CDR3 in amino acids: CASSPPNPGTKNTEAFF. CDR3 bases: TGTGCCAGCTCACCTCCTAATCCCGGGACAAAGAACACTGAAGCTTTCTTT.

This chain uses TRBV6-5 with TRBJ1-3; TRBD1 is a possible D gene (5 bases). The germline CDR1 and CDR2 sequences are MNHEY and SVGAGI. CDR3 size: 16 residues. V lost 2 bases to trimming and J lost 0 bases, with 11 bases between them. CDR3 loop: CASSYADSPSGNTIYF. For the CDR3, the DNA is TGTGCCAGCAGTTACGCTGACAGCCCCTCTGGAAACACCATATATTTT.

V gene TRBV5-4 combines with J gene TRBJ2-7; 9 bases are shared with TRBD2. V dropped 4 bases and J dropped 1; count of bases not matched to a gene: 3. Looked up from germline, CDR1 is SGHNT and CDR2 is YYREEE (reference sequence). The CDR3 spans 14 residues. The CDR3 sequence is CASSRSGGSYEQYF. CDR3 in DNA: TGTGCCAGCAGCCGAAGCGGGGGGTCCTACGAGCAGTACTTC.

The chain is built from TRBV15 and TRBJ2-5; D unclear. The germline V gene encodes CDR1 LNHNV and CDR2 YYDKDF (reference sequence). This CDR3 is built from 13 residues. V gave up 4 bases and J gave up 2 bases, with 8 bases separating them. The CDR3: CATSNSPQETQYF. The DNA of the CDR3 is TGTGCCACCAGCAACAGTCCTCAAGAGACCCAGTACTTC.

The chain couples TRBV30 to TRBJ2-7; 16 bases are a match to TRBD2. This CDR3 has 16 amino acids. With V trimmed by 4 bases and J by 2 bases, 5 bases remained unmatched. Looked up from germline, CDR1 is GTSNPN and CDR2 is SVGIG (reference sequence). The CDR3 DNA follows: TGTGCCTGGAAGGGACTAGCGGGAGGGAGGGCCTACGAGCAGTACTTC. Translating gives CAWKGLAGGRAYEQYF.

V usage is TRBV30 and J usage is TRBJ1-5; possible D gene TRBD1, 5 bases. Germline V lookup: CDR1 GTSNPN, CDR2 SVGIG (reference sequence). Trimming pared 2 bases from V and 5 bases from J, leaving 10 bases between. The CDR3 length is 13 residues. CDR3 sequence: CAWSKMGHQPQHF. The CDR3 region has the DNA TGTGCCTGGAGTAAAATGGGGCATCAGCCCCAGCATTTT.

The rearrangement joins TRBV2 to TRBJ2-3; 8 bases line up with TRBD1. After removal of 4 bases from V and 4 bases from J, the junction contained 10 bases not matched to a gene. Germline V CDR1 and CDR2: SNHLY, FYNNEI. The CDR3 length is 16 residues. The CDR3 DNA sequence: TGTGCCAGCAGTGGAAGACAGGGGAGGATGGCAGATACGCAGTATTTT. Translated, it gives CASSGRQGRMADTQYF.

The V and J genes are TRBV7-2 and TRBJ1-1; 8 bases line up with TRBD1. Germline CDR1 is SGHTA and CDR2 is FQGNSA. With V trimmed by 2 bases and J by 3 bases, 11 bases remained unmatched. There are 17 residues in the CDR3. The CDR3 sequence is CASSLSRQGAWYTEAFF. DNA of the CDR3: TGTGCCAGCAGCTTAAGCCGGCAGGGGGCATGGTACACTGAAGCTTTCTTT.

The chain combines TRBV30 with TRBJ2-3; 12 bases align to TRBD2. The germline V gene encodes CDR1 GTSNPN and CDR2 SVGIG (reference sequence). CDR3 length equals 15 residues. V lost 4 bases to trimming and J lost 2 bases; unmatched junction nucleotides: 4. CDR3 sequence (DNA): TGTGCCTGGACGACTAGCGGGGGCCCCACAGATACGCAGTATTTT. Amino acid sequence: CAWTTSGGPTDTQYF.

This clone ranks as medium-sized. DNA of the CDR3: TGTGCCAGCAGCGCGGGACAGGTAAACTATGGCTACACCTTC. Protein sequence: CASSAGQVNYGYTF. This chain links TRBV6-1 with TRBJ1-2; TRBD1 agrees at 8 bases. This CDR3 has 14 residues. The J segment lost 2 bases and the V segment lost 6 bases, leaving 5 bases of the junction unmatched. CDR1 and CDR2 from the germline V gene are MNHNS and SASEGT.

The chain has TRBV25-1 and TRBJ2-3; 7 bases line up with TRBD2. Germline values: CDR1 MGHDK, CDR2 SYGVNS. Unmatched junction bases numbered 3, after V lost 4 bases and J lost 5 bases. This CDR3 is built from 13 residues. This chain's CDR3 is CASSVVAGDTQYF. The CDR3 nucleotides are TGTGCCAGCAGTGTGGTAGCGGGAGATACGCAGTATTTT.

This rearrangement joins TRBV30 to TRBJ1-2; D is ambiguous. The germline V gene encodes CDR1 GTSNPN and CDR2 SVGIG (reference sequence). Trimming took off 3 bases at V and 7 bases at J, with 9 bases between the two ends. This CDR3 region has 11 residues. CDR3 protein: CAWSVEIGYTF. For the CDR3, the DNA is TGTGCCTGGAGCGTAGAGATTGGCTACACCTTC.

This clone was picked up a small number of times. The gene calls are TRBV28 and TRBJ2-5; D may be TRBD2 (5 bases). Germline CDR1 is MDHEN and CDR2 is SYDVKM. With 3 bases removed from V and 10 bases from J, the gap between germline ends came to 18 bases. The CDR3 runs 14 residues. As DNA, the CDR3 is TGTGCCAGCAGTTTGCCGACAACCGGGAAGGACCAGTACTTC. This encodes CASSLPTTGKDQYF.